Reported below is one T cell receptor beta chain. Naive-designated CD8 cells lacked CD45RO, were positively enriched for CCR7, and omitted terminally differentiated effector memory CD45RA+ cells. This sample was taken from a study of shared clonotypes between healthy human individuals. Method: immunoSEQ multiplex PCR; TCRdb's copy keeps in-frame clones and lacks some. This table holds 800,000 or so clones, 90% to 98% found once. The CDR3 runs 15 residues. CDR1 SGHTS and CDR2 YDEGEE come from the germline V gene. V lost 0 bases, J lost 5 bases, and 11 bases lay in between. Sequenced input: naive CD8+ T cells sorted from blood. The sequence was obtained from a man aged 30 to 39 in good health. The V call is TRBV5-8, the J call TRBJ1-4, with D possibly TRBD1 on 5 matching bases. CDR3: CASSLAGMSNEKLFF. The CDR3, as DNA: TGTGCCAGCAGCTTGGCAGGGATGAGCAATGAAAAACTGTTTTTT.